In its sample, the clone carrying this T cell receptor beta chain was seen many times. Its matching antigen is unknown. The CDR3 contains 14 residues. After removal of 3 bases from V and 8 bases from J, the junction contained 7 bases not matched to a gene. Germline lookup yields CDR1 SGHTA and CDR2 FQGNSA. The sample belongs to a study of T cells in Graves' hyperthyroidism and ophthalmopathy. What was amplified from RNA transcripts were TCR beta CDR3 regions. HTBI primers were used for first-round RT-PCR of the TCR CDR3. Using its own MiXCR run on the multiplex PCR reads, TCRdb lists one record per CDR3 protein. The sample records about 130,000 distinct CDR3 sequences, over 20% being singletons. Findings of the study overall: The model forecast ophthalmopathy, anticipating it by a median approximately 6.2 months before onset. The majority of expanded thyroid clonotypes above 0.001 also appeared in blood. Using 13 V-J features, a model discriminated ophthalmopathy from stable hyperthyroidism.

Blood dates from first hyperthyroidism diagnosis, before any ophthalmopathy symptoms. This chain links TRBV7-2 with TRBJ1-2, with TRBD1 matching over 9 bases. The TCR originated in a woman aged 45-60 years with Graves' hyperthyroidism that later progressed to Graves' ophthalmopathy. Input material: blood. The CDR3 DNA is TGTGCCAGCAGCTTCTCTCCGGACAGGGGCGGCTACACCTTC. This sequence encodes CASSFSPDRGGYTF.